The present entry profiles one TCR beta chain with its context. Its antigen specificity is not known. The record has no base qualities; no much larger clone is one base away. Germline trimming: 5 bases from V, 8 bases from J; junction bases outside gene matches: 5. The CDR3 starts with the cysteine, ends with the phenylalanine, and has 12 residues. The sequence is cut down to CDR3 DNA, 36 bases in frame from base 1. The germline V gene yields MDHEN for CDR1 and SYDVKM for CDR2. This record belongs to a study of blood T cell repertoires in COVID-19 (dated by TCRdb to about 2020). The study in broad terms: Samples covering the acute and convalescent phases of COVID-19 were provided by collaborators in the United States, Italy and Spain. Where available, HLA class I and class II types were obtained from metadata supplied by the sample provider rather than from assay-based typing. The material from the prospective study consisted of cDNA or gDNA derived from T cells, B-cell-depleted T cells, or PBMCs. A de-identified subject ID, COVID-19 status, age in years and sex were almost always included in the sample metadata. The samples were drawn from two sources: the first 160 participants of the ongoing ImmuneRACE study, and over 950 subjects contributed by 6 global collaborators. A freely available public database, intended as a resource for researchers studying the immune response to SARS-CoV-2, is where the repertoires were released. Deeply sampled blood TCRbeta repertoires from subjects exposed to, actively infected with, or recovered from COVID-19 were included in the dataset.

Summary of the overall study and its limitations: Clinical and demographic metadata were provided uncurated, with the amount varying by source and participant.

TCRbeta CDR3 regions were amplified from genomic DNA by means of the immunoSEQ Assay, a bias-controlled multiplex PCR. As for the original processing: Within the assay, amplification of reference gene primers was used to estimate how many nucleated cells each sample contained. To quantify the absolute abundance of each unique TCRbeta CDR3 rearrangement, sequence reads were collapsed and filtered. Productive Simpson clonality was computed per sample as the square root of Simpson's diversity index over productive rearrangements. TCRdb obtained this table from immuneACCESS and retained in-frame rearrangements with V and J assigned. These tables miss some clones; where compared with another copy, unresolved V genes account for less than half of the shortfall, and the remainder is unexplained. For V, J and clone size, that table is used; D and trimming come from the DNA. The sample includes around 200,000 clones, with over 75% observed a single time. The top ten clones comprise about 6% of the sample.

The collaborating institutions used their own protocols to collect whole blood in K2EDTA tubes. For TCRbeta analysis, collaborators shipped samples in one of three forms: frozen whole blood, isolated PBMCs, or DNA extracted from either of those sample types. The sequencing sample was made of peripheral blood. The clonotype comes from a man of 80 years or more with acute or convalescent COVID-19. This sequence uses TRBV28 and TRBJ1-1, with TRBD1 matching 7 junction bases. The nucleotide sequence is TGTGCCAGCAGTAGACAGGGTTCCGAAGCTTTCTTT. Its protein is CASSRQGSEAFF. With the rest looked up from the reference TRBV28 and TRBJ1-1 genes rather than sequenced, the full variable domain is DVKVTQSSRYLVKRTGEKVFLECVQDMDHENMFWYRQDPGLGLRLIYFSYDVKMKEKGDIPEGYSVSREKKERFSLILESASTNQTSMYLCASSRQGSEAFFGQGTRLTVV.